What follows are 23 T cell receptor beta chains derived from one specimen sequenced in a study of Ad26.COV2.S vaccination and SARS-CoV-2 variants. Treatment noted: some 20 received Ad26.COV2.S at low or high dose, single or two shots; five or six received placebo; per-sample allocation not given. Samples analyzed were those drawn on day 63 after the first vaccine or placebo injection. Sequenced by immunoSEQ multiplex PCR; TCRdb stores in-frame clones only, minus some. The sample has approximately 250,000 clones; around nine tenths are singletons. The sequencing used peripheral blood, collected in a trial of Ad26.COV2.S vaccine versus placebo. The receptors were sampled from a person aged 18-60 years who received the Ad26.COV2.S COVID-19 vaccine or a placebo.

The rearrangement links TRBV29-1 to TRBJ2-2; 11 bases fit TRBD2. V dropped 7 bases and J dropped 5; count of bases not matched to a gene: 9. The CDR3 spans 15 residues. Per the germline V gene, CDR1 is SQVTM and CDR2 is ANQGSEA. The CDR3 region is CSGVTSGGGTGELFF. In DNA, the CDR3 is TGCAGCGGGGTTACTAGCGGGGGAGGGACCGGGGAGCTGTTTTTT.

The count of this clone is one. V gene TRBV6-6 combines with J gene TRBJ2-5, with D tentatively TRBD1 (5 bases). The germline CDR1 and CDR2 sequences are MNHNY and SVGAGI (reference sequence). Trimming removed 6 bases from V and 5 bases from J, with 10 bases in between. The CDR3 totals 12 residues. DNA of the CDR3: TGTGCCAGCAGCGCAGGGCCGGAGACCCAGTACTTC. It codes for CASSAGPETQYF.

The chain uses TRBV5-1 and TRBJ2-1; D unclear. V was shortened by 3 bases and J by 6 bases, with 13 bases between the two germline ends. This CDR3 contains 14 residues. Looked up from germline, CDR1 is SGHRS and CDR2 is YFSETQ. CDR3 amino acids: CASSSDRLVNEQFF. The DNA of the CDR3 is TGCGCCAGCAGCTCGGACCGCCTGGTCAATGAGCAGTTCTTC.

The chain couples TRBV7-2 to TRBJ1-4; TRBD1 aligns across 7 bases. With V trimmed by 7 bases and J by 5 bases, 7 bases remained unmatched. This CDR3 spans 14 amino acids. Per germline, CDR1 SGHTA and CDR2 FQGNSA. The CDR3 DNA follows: TGTGCCAGCAACATACAGGGGCAAAATGAAAAACTGTTTTTT. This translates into CASNIQGQNEKLFF.

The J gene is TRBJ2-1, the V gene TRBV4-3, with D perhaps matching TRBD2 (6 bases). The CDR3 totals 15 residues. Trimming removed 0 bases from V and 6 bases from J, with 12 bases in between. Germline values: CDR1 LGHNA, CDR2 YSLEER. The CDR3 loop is CASSQDAGLGNEQFF. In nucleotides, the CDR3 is TGCGCCAGCAGCCAAGATGCGGGATTAGGCAATGAGCAGTTCTTC.

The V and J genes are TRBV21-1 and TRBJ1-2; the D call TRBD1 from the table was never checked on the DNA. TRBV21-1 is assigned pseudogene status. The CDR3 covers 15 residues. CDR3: CASSTGDATNYGYTF. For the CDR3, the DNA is TGTGCCAGCAGCACAGGGGACGCAACTAACTATGGCTACACCTTC.

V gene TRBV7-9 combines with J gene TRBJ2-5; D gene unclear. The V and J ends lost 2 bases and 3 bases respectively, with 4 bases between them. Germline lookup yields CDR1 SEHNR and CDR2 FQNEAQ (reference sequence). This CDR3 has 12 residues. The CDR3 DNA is TGTGCCAGCAGCTTATTTAAAGAGACCCAGTACTTC. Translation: CASSLFKETQYF.

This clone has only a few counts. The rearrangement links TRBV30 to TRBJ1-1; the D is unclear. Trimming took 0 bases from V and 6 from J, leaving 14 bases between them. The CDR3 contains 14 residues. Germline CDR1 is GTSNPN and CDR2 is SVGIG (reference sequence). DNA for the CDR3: TGTGCCTGGAGTGTAAGTGGATATAACGCTGAAGCTTTCTTT. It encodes CAWSVSGYNAEAFF.

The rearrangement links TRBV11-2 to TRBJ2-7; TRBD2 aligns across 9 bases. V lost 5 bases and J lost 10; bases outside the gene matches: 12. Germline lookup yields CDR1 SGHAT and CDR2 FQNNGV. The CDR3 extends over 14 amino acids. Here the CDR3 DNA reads TGTGCCAGCAGCGCGGGACTAGCTGCGGTCGAACAGTACGTC. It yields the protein CASSAGLAAVEQYV.

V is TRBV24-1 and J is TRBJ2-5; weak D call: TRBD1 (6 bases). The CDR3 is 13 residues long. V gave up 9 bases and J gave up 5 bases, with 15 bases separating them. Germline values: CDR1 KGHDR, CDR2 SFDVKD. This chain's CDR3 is CATGEGQRETQYF. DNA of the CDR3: TGTGCCACCGGAGAGGGACAAAGGGAGACCCAGTACTTC.

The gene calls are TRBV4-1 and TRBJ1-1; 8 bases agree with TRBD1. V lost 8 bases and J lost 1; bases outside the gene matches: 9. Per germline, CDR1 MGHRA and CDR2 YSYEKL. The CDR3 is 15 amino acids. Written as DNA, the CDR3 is TGCGCCAGCCGTCCATTGCAGGGGGCGAACACTGAAGCTTTCTTT. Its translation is CASRPLQGANTEAFF.

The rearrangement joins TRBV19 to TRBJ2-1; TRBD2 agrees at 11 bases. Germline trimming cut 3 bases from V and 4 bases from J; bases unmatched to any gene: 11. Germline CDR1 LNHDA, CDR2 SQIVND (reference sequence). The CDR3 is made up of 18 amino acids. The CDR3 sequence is CASSIAPDLAGGYNEQFF. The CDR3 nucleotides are TGTGCCAGTAGTATTGCCCCTGACCTAGCGGGAGGTTACAATGAGCAGTTCTTC.

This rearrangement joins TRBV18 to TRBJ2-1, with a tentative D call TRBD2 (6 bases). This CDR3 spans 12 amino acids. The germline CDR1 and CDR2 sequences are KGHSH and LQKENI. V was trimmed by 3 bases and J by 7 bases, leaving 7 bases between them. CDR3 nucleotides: TGTGCCAGCTCACCGGAGGGAAATGAGCAGTTCTTC. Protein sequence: CASSPEGNEQFF.

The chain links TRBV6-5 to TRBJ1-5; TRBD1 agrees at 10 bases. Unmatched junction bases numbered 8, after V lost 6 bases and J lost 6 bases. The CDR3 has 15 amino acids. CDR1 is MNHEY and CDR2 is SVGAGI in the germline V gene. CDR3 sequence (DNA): TGTGCCAGCAGGTCGACAGGGGGCGAGGGTCAGCCCCAGCATTTT. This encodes CASRSTGGEGQPQHF.

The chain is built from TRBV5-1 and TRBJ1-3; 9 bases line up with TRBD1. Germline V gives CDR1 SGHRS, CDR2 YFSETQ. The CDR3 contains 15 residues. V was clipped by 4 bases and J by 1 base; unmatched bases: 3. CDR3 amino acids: CASSVQGASGNTIYF. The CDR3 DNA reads TGCGCCAGCAGCGTACAGGGGGCATCTGGAAACACCATATATTTT.

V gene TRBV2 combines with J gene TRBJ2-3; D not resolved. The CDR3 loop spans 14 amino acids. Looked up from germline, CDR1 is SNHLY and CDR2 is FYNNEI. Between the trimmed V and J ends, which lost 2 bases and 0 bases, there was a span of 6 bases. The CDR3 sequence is CASSERQSTDTQYF. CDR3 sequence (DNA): TGTGCCAGCAGTGAACGTCAGAGCACAGATACGCAGTATTTT.

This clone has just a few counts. The DNA of the CDR3 is TGTGCCAGCAGTACTGGGACTAAGGAGCAGTTCTTC. This translates into CASSTGTKEQFF. The chain joins TRBV6-1 to TRBJ2-1; TRBD2 matches 7 bases. Unmatched junction bases numbered 5, after V lost 5 bases and J lost 10 bases. Germline values: CDR1 MNHNS, CDR2 SASEGT. The CDR3 runs 12 residues.

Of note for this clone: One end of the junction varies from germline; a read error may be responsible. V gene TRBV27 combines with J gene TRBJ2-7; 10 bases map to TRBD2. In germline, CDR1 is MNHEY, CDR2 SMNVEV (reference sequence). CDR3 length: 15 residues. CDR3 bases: TGTGCCAGCAGTCCCTTCGCCAGCGGGGGGGCCGTGTGGGTCTTC. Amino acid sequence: CASSPFASGGAVWVF.

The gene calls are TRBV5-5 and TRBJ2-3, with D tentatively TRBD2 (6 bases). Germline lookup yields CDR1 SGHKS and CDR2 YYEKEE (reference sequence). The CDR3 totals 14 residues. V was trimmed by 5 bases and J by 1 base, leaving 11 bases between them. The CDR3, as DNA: TGTGCCAGCAGACGGGACTCCCGCACAGATACGCAGTATTTT. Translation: CASRRDSRTDTQYF.

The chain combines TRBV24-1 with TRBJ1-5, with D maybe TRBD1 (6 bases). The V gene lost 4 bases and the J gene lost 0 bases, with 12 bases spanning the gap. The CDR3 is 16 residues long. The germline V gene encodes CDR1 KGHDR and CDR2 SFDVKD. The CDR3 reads CATSEWTDNSNQPQHF. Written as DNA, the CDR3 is TGTGCCACCAGTGAATGGACAGATAATAGCAATCAGCCCCAGCATTTT.

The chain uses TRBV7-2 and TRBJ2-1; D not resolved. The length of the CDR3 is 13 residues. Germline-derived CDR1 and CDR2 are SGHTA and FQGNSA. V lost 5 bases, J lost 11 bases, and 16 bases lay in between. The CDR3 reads CASSPQVGRKQFF. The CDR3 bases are TGTGCCAGCAGCCCCCAAGTTGGAAGAAAGCAGTTCTTC. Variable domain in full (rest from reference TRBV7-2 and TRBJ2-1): GAGVSQSPSNKVTEKGKDVELRCDPISGHTALYWYRQSLGQGLEFLIYFQGNSAPDKSGLPSDRFSAERTGGSVSTLTIQRTQQEDSAVYLCASSPQVGRKQFFGPGTRLTVL.

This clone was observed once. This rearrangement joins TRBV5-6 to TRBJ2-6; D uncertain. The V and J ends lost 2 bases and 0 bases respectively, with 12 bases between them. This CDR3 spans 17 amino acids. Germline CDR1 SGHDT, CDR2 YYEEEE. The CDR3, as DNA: TGTGCCAGCAGCTTCACGGCAGTAACCTCTGGGGCCAACGTCCTGACTTTC. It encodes CASSFTAVTSGANVLTF. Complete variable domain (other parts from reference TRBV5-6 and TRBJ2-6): DAGVTQSPTHLIKTRGQQVTLRCSPKSGHDTVSWYQQALGQGPQFIFQYYEEEERQRGNFPDRFSGHQFPNYSSELNVNALLLGDSALYLCASSFTAVTSGANVLTFGAGSRLTVL.

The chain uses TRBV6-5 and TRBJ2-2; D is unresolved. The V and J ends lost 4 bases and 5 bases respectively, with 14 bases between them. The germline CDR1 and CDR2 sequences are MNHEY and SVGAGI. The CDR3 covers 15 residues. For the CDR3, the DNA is TGTGCCAGCAGTTCGTCAAGGGTGCGGACCGGGGAGCTGTTTTTT. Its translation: CASSSSRVRTGELFF.